One sample yielded the 29 T cell receptor beta chains listed below, sequenced in a study of cytomegalovirus exposure and HLA in healthy donors. The PCR contained 60 Vbeta and 13 Jbeta primers. Here immunoSEQ multiplex PCR was the method, and the copy in TCRdb shows in-frame clones only, minus some. This sample carries 69,000 or so clones, 74% of them seen once, and the ten largest clones take 8.5% to 14%. The sequencing sample was made of PBMCs. Every receptor here comes from a woman in her sixties in good health and CMV-seropositive.

This CDR3 is CASSLSPGYSGNTIYF. CDR3 sequence (DNA): TGTGCCAGCAGCTTATCGCCAGGGTATTCTGGAAACACCATATATTTT. J is TRBJ1-3 and V is TRBV13; a possible D gene is TRBD1 (5 bases). Germline assignment: CDR1 PRHDT and CDR2 FYEKMQ (reference sequence). Trimming removed 2 bases from V and 1 base from J, with 12 bases in between. The CDR3 runs 16 residues. Together with reference TRBV13 and TRBJ1-3, the CDR3 gives the full variable domain: AAGVIQSPRHLIKEKRETATLKCYPIPRHDTVYWYQQGPGQDPQFLISFYEKMQSDKGSIPDRFSAQQFSDYHSELNMSSLELGDSALYFCASSLSPGYSGNTIYFGEGSWLTVV.

The rearrangement links TRBV9 to TRBJ1-6; D call uncertain. CDR3 length equals 12 residues. The V gene's germline CDR1 is SGDLS and CDR2 YYNGEE. CDR3 sequence: CASEAPNSPLHF. In DNA, the CDR3 is TGTGCGAGCGAGGCGCCTAATTCACCCCTCCACTTT.

The rearrangement joins TRBV4-2 to TRBJ2-5, with D possibly matching TRBD2 (6 bases). The germline V gene has CDR1 LGHNA and CDR2 YNFKEQ. The CDR3 length is 18 residues. V shed 4 bases and J shed 1 base, with 22 bases lying between them. The CDR3 nucleotides read TGTGCCAGCAGCCCATACGGCCAACTAGCCCAATTCCAAGAGACCCAGTACTTC. This codes for CASSPYGQLAQFQETQYF.

This chain links TRBV5-4 with TRBJ2-7; 7 positions match TRBD1. Germline loops: CDR1 SGHNT, CDR2 YYREEE (reference sequence). Trimming cost V 0 bases and J 2 bases; bases outside gene matches: 8. The CDR3 covers 16 residues. The CDR3 DNA follows: TGTGCCAGCAGCTTGGTGGGACAGCTGCTAACCTACGAGCAGTACTTC. Encoded protein: CASSLVGQLLTYEQYF.

The chain uses TRBV19 and TRBJ1-1; D call uncertain. V lost 7 bases to trimming and J lost 5 bases, with 20 bases between them. In germline, CDR1 is LNHDA, CDR2 SQIVND (reference sequence). The CDR3 length is 15 residues. As DNA, the CDR3 is TGTGCCAGTACCAGTAAAGAGACCTGGCGGACTGAAGCTTTCTTT. As protein: CASTSKETWRTEAFF.

This clone was seen more than once but under ten times. The rearrangement links TRBV5-1 to TRBJ1-2; D not certain. V was trimmed by 0 bases and J by 0 bases, leaving 9 bases between them. The CDR3 runs to 15 residues. Germline V gene lookup returns CDR1 SGHRS and CDR2 YFSETQ. CDR3 region: CASSLAPAANYGYTF. The CDR3 DNA reads as TGCGCCAGCAGCTTGGCCCCCGCAGCTAACTATGGCTACACCTTC.

Only a few counts were recorded for this clone. V is TRBV5-6 and J is TRBJ1-2; D call uncertain. The CDR3 is made up of 13 amino acids. CDR1 SGHDT and CDR2 YYEEEE come from the germline V gene. V was shortened by 0 bases and J by 8 bases, with 11 bases between the two germline ends. In DNA, the CDR3 is TGTGCCAGCAGCTTGGCGTTCGGGGTGGGCTACACCTTC. Translating it yields CASSLAFGVGYTF.

The gene calls are TRBV27 and TRBJ1-1; tentative D call: TRBD1 (5 bases). Germline CDR1 MNHEY, CDR2 SMNVEV (reference sequence). The CDR3 consists of 17 residues. V was pared by 2 bases and J by 0 bases, with 16 bases between. The CDR3 DNA is TGTGCCAGCAGTTTAAGCAGGGCTTCGTTTATGAACACTGAAGCTTTCTTT. Amino acids: CASSLSRASFMNTEAFF.

The V and J genes are TRBV11-2 and TRBJ2-1, with a weak D call TRBD1 (5 bases). CDR1 and CDR2 (germline): SGHAT, FQNNGV. V was clipped by 8 bases and J by 0 bases, with 8 bases between them. The CDR3 is made up of 13 amino acids. The CDR3 nucleotides read TGTGCCAGCGGACACAGCTCCTACAATGAGCAGTTCTTC. This gives the protein CASGHSSYNEQFF.

This rearrangement joins TRBV7-8 to TRBJ2-1; tentative D call: TRBD2 (6 bases). V was trimmed by 9 bases and J by 8 bases, leaving 20 bases between them. CDR1 and CDR2 from the germline V gene are SGHVS and FQNEAQ. The CDR3 is 14 residues long. In DNA, the CDR3 is TGTGCCAGTTCGGTCGGGAGAACACGGGATGAGCAGTTCTTC. It translates to CASSVGRTRDEQFF.

The count of this clone is one. The genes are TRBV25-1 and TRBJ1-3; no clear D. Trimming took off 6 bases at V and 3 bases at J, with 15 bases between the two ends. The length of the CDR3 is 15 residues. Germline V gene data show CDR1 as MGHDK and CDR2 as SYGVNS. The CDR3 nucleotides are TGTGCCAGCAGCGGCGGCCGGAAGGATGGAAACACCATATATTTT. As protein: CASSGGRKDGNTIYF.

This clone was detected only once. The chain uses TRBV9 and TRBJ2-3, with 13 bases that match TRBD2. This CDR3 comprises 15 residues. CDR1 and CDR2 (germline): SGDLS, YYNGEE. Losses at the gene ends were 3 bases for V and 8 bases for J; bases not matched to a gene: 6. In DNA, the CDR3 is TGTGCCAGCAGCGCTAGGACTAGCGGGGGCGGTACGCAGTATTTT. Amino acids: CASSARTSGGGTQYF.

CDR3 nucleotide sequence: TGCGCCAGCAGCCAAGATAAGGGGGGGGTCATCACAGATACGCAGTATTTT. This gives the protein CASSQDKGGVITDTQYF. This chain links TRBV4-1 with TRBJ2-3, with D possibly TRBD2 on 7 matching bases. Germline lookup yields CDR1 MGHRA and CDR2 YSYEKL. This CDR3 spans 17 amino acids. V was cut by 0 bases and J by 2 bases, with 15 bases left in between.

The chain uses TRBV5-5 and TRBJ1-2, with D tentatively TRBD1 (5 bases). CDR3 size: 15 residues. Germline V gene sequence: CDR1 SGHKS, CDR2 YYEKEE (reference sequence). Trimming pared 0 bases from V and 5 bases from J, leaving 14 bases between. CDR3 bases: TGTGCCAGCAGCTTGGGGCCGACAGCGCAATATGGCTACACCTTC. Translated, it gives CASSLGPTAQYGYTF.

The rearrangement links TRBV6-6 to TRBJ1-3; maybe TRBD1 (6 bases). From germline, CDR1 is MNHNY and CDR2 SVGAGI (reference sequence). V was shortened by 0 bases and J by 4 bases, with 13 bases between the two germline ends. The CDR3 length is 16 residues. CDR3 nucleotide sequence: TGTGCCAGCAGTTACTCGACCCGGGACAAGGGAAACACCATATATTTT. This sequence encodes CASSYSTRDKGNTIYF.

The chain carries TRBV7-9 and TRBJ1-1; D ambiguous. CDR1 is SEHNR, CDR2 FQNEAQ, per germline (reference sequence). V was shortened by 4 bases and J by 2 bases, with 2 bases between the two germline ends. The CDR3 consists of 11 residues. In nucleotides, the CDR3 is TGTGCCAGCAGCTCTAACACTGAAGCTTTCTTT. This gives the protein CASSSNTEAFF. The full variable domain, completed using reference TRBV7-9 and TRBJ1-1, is DTGVSQNPRHKITKRGQNVTFRCDPISEHNRLYWYRQTLGQGPEFLTYFQNEAQLEKSRLLSDRFSAERPKGSFSTLEIQRTEQGDSAMYLCASSSNTEAFFGQGTRLTVV.

The chain uses TRBV9 and TRBJ2-2; 10 bases agree with TRBD1. The V gene end was trimmed by 2 bases and the J gene end by 4 bases; junction bases not matched to a gene: 5. CDR1 SGDLS and CDR2 YYNGEE come from the germline V gene. The CDR3 spans 16 residues. The DNA of the CDR3 is TGTGCCAGCAGCGTCTCCGGGACAGGGGCCACCGGGGAGCTGTTTTTT. Encoded protein: CASSVSGTGATGELFF.

The chain employs TRBV30 and TRBJ1-3, with 8 nucleotides matching TRBD1. This CDR3 spans 14 amino acids. V was clipped by 5 bases and J by 4 bases; unmatched bases: 7. Germline CDR1 is GTSNPN and CDR2 is SVGIG (reference sequence). CDR3 in amino acids: CAWGQGNGGNTIYF. CDR3 bases: TGTGCCTGGGGACAGGGAAACGGCGGAAACACCATATATTTT.

This chain uses TRBV5-1 with TRBJ1-3, with D possibly matching TRBD1 (5 bases). The CDR3 runs 15 residues. Per the germline V gene, CDR1 is SGHRS and CDR2 is YFSETQ. The ends were cut back, 1 base at V and 3 bases at J, with 11 bases in the middle. The CDR3 sequence is CASSLWGSDGNTIYF. The CDR3 bases are TGCGCCAGCAGCTTGTGGGGCTCTGATGGAAACACCATATATTTT.

The chain is built from TRBV5-1 and TRBJ1-1, with TRBD1 matching over 7 bases. Per germline, CDR1 SGHRS and CDR2 YFSETQ. Trimming at V came to 4 bases and at J to 1 base, leaving 7 bases not matched to a gene. The CDR3 totals 15 residues. CDR3 protein: CASSTQTGPNTEAFF. The DNA of the CDR3 is TGCGCCAGCAGCACACAGACAGGGCCGAACACTGAAGCTTTCTTT.

The chain recombines TRBV30 with TRBJ2-1; 9 nucleotides line up with TRBD1. This CDR3 has 14 amino acids. Germline V CDR1 and CDR2: GTSNPN, SVGIG (reference sequence). After removal of 2 bases from V and 4 bases from J, the junction contained 3 bases not matched to a gene. The CDR3 DNA reads as TGTGCCTGGAGTCCGGGACAGGGTTACAATGAGCAGTTCTTC. Protein: CAWSPGQGYNEQFF.

CDR3 sequence: CASFPGGGQAGVYF. As DNA, the CDR3 is TGTGCCAGCTTCCCAGGGGGGGGACAGGCGGGGGTGTACTTC. The chain employs TRBV7-4 and TRBJ2-7; possible D gene TRBD1, 8 bases. The CDR3 length is 14 residues. V gave up 8 bases and J gave up 12 bases, with 26 bases separating them. In germline, CDR1 is SGHVT, CDR2 SQSDAQ.

V and J are TRBV5-4 and TRBJ2-5; 10 bases match TRBD2. Germline lookup yields CDR1 SGHNT and CDR2 YYREEE (reference sequence). The CDR3 is 14 amino acids. Trimming at V came to 3 bases and at J to 4 bases, leaving 3 bases not matched to a gene. The CDR3, as DNA: TGTGCCAGCAGCTCCACTAGCGGGGTAGAGACCCAGTACTTC. This codes for CASSSTSGVETQYF.

The table lists this clone with a count of one. The chain joins TRBV5-1 to TRBJ1-2, with D unclear. CDR1 is SGHRS, CDR2 YFSETQ, per germline. The V end was cut by 0 bases, the J end by 0 bases, with 6 bases between. This CDR3 has 14 residues. The chain's CDR3 is CASSLDTPNYGYTF. CDR3 nucleotides: TGCGCCAGCAGCTTGGACACCCCTAACTATGGCTACACCTTC.

This clone was counted a single time. The genes are TRBV7-3 and TRBJ2-2, with D possibly being TRBD2 (5 bases). Trimming took off 5 bases at V and 2 bases at J, with 12 bases between the two ends. CDR1 SGHTA and CDR2 FQGTGA come from the germline V gene. This CDR3 comprises 15 residues. The CDR3, as DNA: TGTGCCAGCAGCCCCCTCGGAGGAAACACCGGGGAGCTGTTTTTT. This gives the protein CASSPLGGNTGELFF.

The table lists this clone with a few counts. The same CDR3 is also encoded by other DNA sequences in this sample. The V and J genes are TRBV2 and TRBJ2-7, with no clear D. This CDR3 spans 11 amino acids. V dropped 6 bases and J dropped 3 bases, with 6 bases sitting between them. The germline V gene has CDR1 SNHLY and CDR2 FYNNEI. DNA for the CDR3: TGTGCCAGCAGCCTTAGCTACGAGCAGTACTTC. Its translation: CASSLSYEQYF.

The chain is built from TRBV19 and TRBJ2-3; 10 nucleotides align to TRBD2. V dropped 6 bases and J dropped 2; count of bases not matched to a gene: 8. The V gene's germline CDR1 is LNHDA and CDR2 SQIVND (reference sequence). The CDR3 has 16 residues. DNA of the CDR3: TGTGCCAGTAGCCCCCTAGCGGGGGCGACCACAGATACGCAGTATTTT. It yields the protein CASSPLAGATTDTQYF.

The rearrangement uses TRBV5-1 and TRBJ2-1; 10 positions match TRBD1. This CDR3 has 17 amino acids. V lost 2 bases, J lost 4 bases, and 9 bases stayed unmatched. In germline, CDR1 is SGHRS, CDR2 YFSETQ. Written as DNA, the CDR3 is TGCGCCAGCAGCTTAGCGGGACAGGGGTCCCCTTACAATGAGCAGTTCTTC. Residues: CASSLAGQGSPYNEQFF.

The J gene is TRBJ1-2, the V gene TRBV5-1; D is possibly TRBD1 (5 bases). The CDR3 spans 15 residues. The germline V and J ends were trimmed by 3 bases and 2 bases, with 14 bases remaining between them. Germline V CDR1 and CDR2: SGHRS, YFSETQ. CDR3 sequence reads: CASSSGRVRNYGYTF. The CDR3 nucleotides read TGCGCCAGCAGCTCGGGCAGGGTGAGAAACTATGGCTACACCTTC.